The source of this T cell receptor (beta chain) is a study of T cell changes during pregnancy in multiple sclerosis. Libraries were prepared by immunoSEQ multiplex PCR; TCRdb keeps only in-frame clonotypes and omits some of them. The data contain 70,000 to 95,000 clones, about 94% of them seen just once; the ten biggest clones take up 2% to 2.5%. The CDR3 extends over 15 amino acids. CDR1 and CDR2 (germline): SGDLS, YYNGEE. Trimming stripped 0 bases from V and 0 bases from J, with 10 bases between. The rearrangement uses TRBV9 and TRBJ2-7; D is possibly TRBD2 (5 bases). The origin of this receptor is a female donor with multiple sclerosis, enrolled in a pregnancy study. Sample: peripheral blood, taken in the third trimester of pregnancy. The CDR3 loop is CASSVGGSASYEQYF. CDR3 nucleotides: TGTGCCAGCAGCGTAGGAGGTAGCGCCTCCTACGAGCAGTACTTC.